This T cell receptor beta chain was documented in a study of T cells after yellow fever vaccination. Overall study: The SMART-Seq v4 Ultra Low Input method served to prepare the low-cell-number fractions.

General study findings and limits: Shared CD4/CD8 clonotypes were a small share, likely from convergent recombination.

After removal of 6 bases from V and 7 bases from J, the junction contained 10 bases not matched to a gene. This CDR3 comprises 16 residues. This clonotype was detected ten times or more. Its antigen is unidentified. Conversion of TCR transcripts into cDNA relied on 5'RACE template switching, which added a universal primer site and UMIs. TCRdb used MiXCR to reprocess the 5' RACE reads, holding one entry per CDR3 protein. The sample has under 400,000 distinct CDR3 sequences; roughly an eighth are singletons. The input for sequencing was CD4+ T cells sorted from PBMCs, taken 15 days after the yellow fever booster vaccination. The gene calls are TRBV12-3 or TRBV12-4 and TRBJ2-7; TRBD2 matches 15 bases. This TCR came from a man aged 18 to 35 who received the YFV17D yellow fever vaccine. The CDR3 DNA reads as TGTGCCAGCAGCTCCCCGCGGACTAGCGGGGGGGGGGAGCAGTACTTC. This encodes CASSSPRTSGGGEQYF.